This is a list of T cell receptor beta chains from one sample in a study of CD8+ T cells in alopecia areata. The assay was immunoSEQ multiplex PCR, and TCRdb's table has in-frame clones only and misses some. The sample holds approximately 190,000 clones, 58% seen once. Sequencing used CD4+ T cells sorted from blood, obtained at week 24, from a patient treated with tofacitinib. The receptors here all came from a human donor with alopecia areata. Each CDR3 is given with its conserved first and last residue. The D gene is left open where the match is weak. Clone size is not always given. Where it is, it says once, few, many or a class for expanded clones.

J: TRBJ2-3
V: TRBV5-6
D: -
size: -
DNA: TGTGCCAGCAGCTTAAGGGCGGTGGCAGATACGCAGTATTTT
CDR3: CASSLRAVADTQYF

J: TRBJ1-2
V: TRBV29-1
D: TRBD1
size: few
DNA: TGCAGCGTTGGGGACAGGGGGGCAGGCTACACCTTC
CDR3: CSVGDRGAGYTF

J: TRBJ2-1
V: TRBV7-9
D: -
size: -
DNA: TGTGCCAGCACCTCTGTCTCCTACAATGAGCAGTTCTTC
CDR3: CASTSVSYNEQFF

J: TRBJ2-4
V: TRBV4-3
D: TRBD2
size: -
DNA: TGCGCCAGCAGCCAAGTGGGTAGCGGGGGGGCCGGATACATTCAGTACTTC
CDR3: CASSQVGSGGAGYIQYF

J: TRBJ2-3
V: TRBV29-1
D: -
size: -
DNA: TGCAGCGCTCGCGGGCCCGAGGGGTATACGCAGTATTTT
CDR3: CSARGPEGYTQYF

J: TRBJ1-2
V: TRBV6-5
D: -
size: -
DNA: TGTGCCAGCAGCCTAACTCTCGGACAGAGCTATGGCTACACCTTC
CDR3: CASSLTLGQSYGYTF

J: TRBJ1-1
V: TRBV7-2
D: TRBD1
size: -
DNA: TGTGCCAGCAGCTTTAACAGGGGTGGTGAAGCTTTCTTT
CDR3: CASSFNRGGEAFF

J: TRBJ1-2
V: TRBV7-2
D: -
size: -
DNA: TGTGCCAGCAGCTTAATCGAGGGGTCTGAGGGCTACACCTTC
CDR3: CASSLIEGSEGYTF

J: TRBJ1-2
V: TRBV30
D: -
size: -
DNA: TGTGCCTGGAGTCCCCGGGACTATGGCTACACCTTC
CDR3: CAWSPRDYGYTF

J: TRBJ2-1
V: TRBV30
D: TRBD2
size: -
DNA: TGTGCCTGGAAGGTTGCGGACCGGGAGGGCAATGAGCAGTTCTTC
CDR3: CAWKVADREGNEQFF

J: TRBJ2-7
V: TRBV7-2
D: -
size: -
DNA: TGTGCCAGCAGCTTAGGGGCAGGGAACGACGAGCAGTACTTC
CDR3: CASSLGAGNDEQYF

J: TRBJ2-1
V: TRBV7-2
D: -
size: -
DNA: TGTGCCAGCAGCTTATCGGTGGTCTATGGTCCGGATAGATGGGTCTTC
CDR3: CASSLSVVYGPDRWVF

J: TRBJ2-1
V: TRBV18
D: TRBD2
size: -
DNA: TGTGCCAGCTCACAAACTAGCGGAGGAGGGAATGAGCAGTTCTTC
CDR3: CASSQTSGGGNEQFF

J: TRBJ1-1
V: TRBV28
D: -
size: few
DNA: TGTGCCAGCAGTTTGGTGAACACTGAAGCTTTCTTT
CDR3: CASSLVNTEAFF

J: TRBJ2-3
V: TRBV4-1
D: TRBD1
size: -
DNA: TGCGCCAGCAGCCAGCAAGGGGGCGGGACAGATACGCAGTATTTT
CDR3: CASSQQGGGTDTQYF

J: TRBJ1-1
V: TRBV30
D: -
size: -
DNA: TGTGCCTGGACTCGGACAGACGACACTGAAGCTTTCTTT
CDR3: CAWTRTDDTEAFF

J: TRBJ1-3
V: TRBV18
D: -
size: -
DNA: TGTGCCAGCTCACCACTGTCCGACACGAACACCATATATTTT
CDR3: CASSPLSDTNTIYF

J: TRBJ2-1
V: TRBV5-4
D: TRBD2
size: -
DNA: TGTGCCAGCAGCCCCGGGACTAGCTATCGTGAGCAGTTCTTC
CDR3: CASSPGTSYREQFF

J: TRBJ1-6
V: TRBV13
D: TRBD1
size: -
DNA: TGTGCCAGCACCTCCGGGACAGGGGAATCACCCCTCCACTTT
CDR3: CASTSGTGESPLHF

J: TRBJ2-3
V: TRBV7-9
D: -
size: -
DNA: TGTGCCAGCAGCTTGTTGCCTAGCACAGATACGCAGTATTTT
CDR3: CASSLLPSTDTQYF

J: TRBJ1-5
V: TRBV28
D: -
size: few
DNA: TGTGCCAGCAGTTTAGACGAACCATGGCCCCAGCATTTT
CDR3: CASSLDEPWPQHF

J: TRBJ2-3
V: TRBV27
D: -
size: few
DNA: TGTGCCAGCGGATTGGGCAGAAACACAGATACGCAGTATTTT
CDR3: CASGLGRNTDTQYF

J: TRBJ2-4
V: TRBV23-1
D: -
size: -
DNA: TGCGCCAGCAGTCAATCTATGGCACTACTAGCCAAAAACATTCAGTACTTC
CDR3: CASSQSMALLAKNIQYF

J: TRBJ2-1
V: TRBV9
D: -
size: -
DNA: TGTGCCAGCAGCGTAGACCCGACAGCTCTATCAAACAATGAGCAGTTCTTC
CDR3: CASSVDPTALSNNEQFF

J: TRBJ2-3
V: TRBV18
D: -
size: few
DNA: TGTGCCAGCTCGGTGCTGGATACGCAGTATTTT
CDR3: CASSVLDTQYF

J: TRBJ2-5
V: TRBV5-8
D: TRBD2
size: -
DNA: TGTGCCAGCAGGGAGGGACTAGCGGGAGTCCCGGTGGAGACCCAGTACTTC
CDR3: CASREGLAGVPVETQYF

J: TRBJ2-7
V: TRBV30
D: TRBD1
size: -
DNA: TGTGCCTGCGATAGGACAGGCTACGAGCAGTACTTC
CDR3: CACDRTGYEQYF

J: TRBJ1-5
V: TRBV5-1
D: -
size: -
DNA: TGCGCCAGCAGCTCTGGGAGAAGGGTTGTTCAGCCCCAGCATTTT
CDR3: CASSSGRRVVQPQHF

J: TRBJ2-5
V: TRBV5-1
D: -
size: -
DNA: TGCGCCACCCGACTCTTCCCGTCGTCCCAAGAGACCCAGTACTTC
CDR3: CATRLFPSSQETQYF

J: TRBJ1-2
V: TRBV6-5
D: -
size: once
DNA: TGTGCCAGCAGTTACTCCCCGTTCTACACCTTC
CDR3: CASSYSPFYTF

J: TRBJ2-2
V: TRBV9
D: -
size: -
DNA: TGTGCCAGCAGCGCAATTGGGGGAGCCGGGGAGCTGTTTTTT
CDR3: CASSAIGGAGELFF

J: TRBJ2-7
V: TRBV23-1
D: TRBD2
size: -
DNA: TGCGCCAGCAGTCAAAAACCCCTAGCGGGCGGCCACGAGCAGTACTTC
CDR3: CASSQKPLAGGHEQYF

J: TRBJ2-5
V: TRBV20-1
D: -
size: -
DNA: TGCAGTGCTCCCCCCCAAGAGACCCAGTACTTC
CDR3: CSAPPQETQYF

J: TRBJ2-1
V: TRBV30
D: TRBD2
size: few
DNA: TGTGCCTGGAGAGGACTAGCGGAAAGCTCCTACAATGAGCAGTTCTTC
CDR3: CAWRGLAESSYNEQFF

J: TRBJ2-1
V: TRBV5-1
D: -
size: few
DNA: TGCGCCAGCAGCTTGGGAGTACGGGGCAATGAGCAGTTCTTC
CDR3: CASSLGVRGNEQFF

J: TRBJ1-1
V: TRBV7-9
D: -
size: -
DNA: TGTGCCAGCAGCTTAGGGGGTCTAATGAACACTGAAGCTTTCTTT
CDR3: CASSLGGLMNTEAFF

J: TRBJ2-7
V: TRBV30
D: -
size: -
DNA: TGTGCCTGGAGTGCTGTAAACTACGAGCAGTACTTC
CDR3: CAWSAVNYEQYF

J: TRBJ1-3
V: TRBV29-1
D: -
size: -
DNA: TGCAGCGTTGGTCTCGGCTCTGGAAACACCATATATTTT
CDR3: CSVGLGSGNTIYF

J: TRBJ2-5
V: TRBV5-4
D: -
size: -
DNA: TGTGCCAGCAGCTTGGACGGTCTAACCTACAACCAAGAGACCCAGTACTTC
CDR3: CASSLDGLTYNQETQYF

J: TRBJ1-2
V: TRBV30
D: -
size: -
DNA: TGTGCCTGGAGTGACAACTATGGCTACACCTTC
CDR3: CAWSDNYGYTF

J: TRBJ2-3
V: TRBV6-5
D: TRBD1
size: -
DNA: TGTGCCAGCAGAACGACAGGGTTCACTACAGATACGCAGTATTTT
CDR3: CASRTTGFTTDTQYF

J: TRBJ2-1
V: TRBV30
D: -
size: -
DNA: TGTGCCTGGGCCCCAGGGGATACCTACAATGAGCAGTTCTTC
CDR3: CAWAPGDTYNEQFF

J: TRBJ2-7
V: TRBV18
D: -
size: -
DNA: TGTGCCAGCTCACCTCCCAGCTCCTACGAGCAGTACTTC
CDR3: CASSPPSSYEQYF

J: TRBJ2-5
V: TRBV4-1
D: TRBD2
size: -
DNA: TGCGCCAGCAGCCAAGGGTCAGTAGCGGGAGAGGAGACCCAGTACTTC
CDR3: CASSQGSVAGEETQYF

J: TRBJ2-2
V: TRBV5-1
D: TRBD2
size: -
DNA: TGCGCCAGCAGCTTACGACTAGCGGGAACCGGGGAGCTGTTTTTT
CDR3: CASSLRLAGTGELFF